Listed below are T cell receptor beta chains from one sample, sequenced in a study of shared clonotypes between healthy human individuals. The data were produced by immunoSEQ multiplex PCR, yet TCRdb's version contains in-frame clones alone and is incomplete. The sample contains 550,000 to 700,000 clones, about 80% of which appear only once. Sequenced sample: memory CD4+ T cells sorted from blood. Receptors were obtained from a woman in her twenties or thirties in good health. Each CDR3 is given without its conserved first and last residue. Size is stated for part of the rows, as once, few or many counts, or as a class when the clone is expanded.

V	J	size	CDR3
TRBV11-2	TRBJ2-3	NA	ASSSQRDDTQY
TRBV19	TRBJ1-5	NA	ASSRKLPGHSNQPQH
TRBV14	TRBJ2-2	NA	ASSQFPTHTGELF
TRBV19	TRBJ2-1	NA	ASSVLAASYNEQF
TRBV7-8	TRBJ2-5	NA	ASSFELADQETQY
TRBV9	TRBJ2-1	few	ASSVWGDSQSYNEQF
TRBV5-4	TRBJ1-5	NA	ASSSGGPGGNQPQH
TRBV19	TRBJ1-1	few	ASSRSSLQNTEAF
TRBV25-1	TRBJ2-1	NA	ASSESSGSGSYNEQF
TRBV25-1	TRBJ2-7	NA	ASSDPRPGSYEQY
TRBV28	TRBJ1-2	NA	ASTIQTMGYGYT
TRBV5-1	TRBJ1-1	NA	ASSLTAGNTEAF
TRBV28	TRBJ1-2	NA	ASARVHGYT
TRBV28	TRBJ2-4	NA	ASSLGGGDNIQY
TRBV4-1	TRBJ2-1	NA	ASRKVVAGINNEQF
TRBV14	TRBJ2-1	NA	ASSFRDGFNEQF
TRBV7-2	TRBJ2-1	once	ASDTVNRLNEQF
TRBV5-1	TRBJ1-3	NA	ASSVLAASGNTIY
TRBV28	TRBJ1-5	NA	ASSSATGNHQPQH
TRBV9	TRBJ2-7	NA	ASSVDVGAYEQY
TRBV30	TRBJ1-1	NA	AWTRGGDWNTEAF
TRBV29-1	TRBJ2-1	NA	SVDGTFHNEQF
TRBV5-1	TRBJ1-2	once	ASSTTGAGYGYT
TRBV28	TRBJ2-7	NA	ASSIPGLAEQRSSYEQY
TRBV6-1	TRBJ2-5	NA	ASSEVAEEETQY
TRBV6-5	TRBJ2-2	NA	ASSYSGSLNTGELF
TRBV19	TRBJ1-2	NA	ASRVRGIPPYGYT
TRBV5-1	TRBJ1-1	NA	ASSLGVNTEAF
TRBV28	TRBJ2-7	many	ASSLSSSGNYEQY
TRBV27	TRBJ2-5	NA	ASSPNPRGLGETQY
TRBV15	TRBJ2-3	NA	ATSGGGGTQY
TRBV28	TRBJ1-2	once	ASSFGPYDYGYT
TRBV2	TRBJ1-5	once	ASSGSNSNQPQH
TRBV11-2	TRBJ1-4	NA	ASSSQTGSPNEKLF
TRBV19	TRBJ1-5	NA	ASTARTAGMGVQPQH
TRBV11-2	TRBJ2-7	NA	ASRYVGVREREYEQY
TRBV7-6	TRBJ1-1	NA	ASSSQRSGATSTEAF
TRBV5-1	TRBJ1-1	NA	ASSLGGQAFGAF
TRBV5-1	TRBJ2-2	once	ASSLGTGGTGELF
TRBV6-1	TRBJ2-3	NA	ASSELERDTQY
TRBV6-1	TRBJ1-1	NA	AAKTVYHTEAF
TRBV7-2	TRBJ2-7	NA	ASSWPVSGHEQY
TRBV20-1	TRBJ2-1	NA	STATNNEQF
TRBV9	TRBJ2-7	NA	ASSVGGLAIEQY
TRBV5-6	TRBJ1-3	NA	ASSLGQLGNTIY
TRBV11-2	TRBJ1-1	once	ASSYSQGLNTEAF
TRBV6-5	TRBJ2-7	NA	ASSSMTRTYEQY
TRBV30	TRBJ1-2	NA	AWSVMGGSY
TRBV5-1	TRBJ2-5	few	ASSLGTSGLTQY
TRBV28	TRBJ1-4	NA	ASSLGQKNEKLF
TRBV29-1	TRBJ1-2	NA	SVVGHLYGYT
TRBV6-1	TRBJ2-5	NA	ASSESRTETQY
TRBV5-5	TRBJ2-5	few	ASSLSGTQY
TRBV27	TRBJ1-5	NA	ASSSLNDRQGGLRNQPQH